This T cell receptor beta chain originates from a study of cytomegalovirus exposure and HLA in healthy donors listed by TCRdb under 2017. Context from the whole study: According to an earlier analysis of several hundred of the donors, roughly 180 million T cells yielded 117 million unique TCR beta sequences and more than 250 Gb of sequence data. An early release that covered about 640 HLA-typed donors contained around 300 gigabases of sequencing data and about 84 million unique TCR sequences. Of the approximately 400 genotyped donors, around 81% fell in the genetic ancestry cluster associated with self-reported Caucasian donors. The study aimed to test whether cataloging public T cell receptors could reveal signatures of past pathogen exposure. Using immunosequencing, the study profiled T cell repertoires from approximately 700 subjects and related those repertoires to cytomegalovirus serostatus. Besides the first cohort of around 670 subjects, a separate validation cohort made up of over a hundred different subjects was used. The study combined high-throughput TCR immunosequencing, statistical association of individual TCRs with disease status, and machine learning to predict cytomegalovirus infection status. In a later analysis, previously published TCR beta repertoires from 550 to 750 donors were re-analyzed and high-resolution HLA genotyping was added so that TCR occurrence patterns could be studied. The later analysis used no new phenotypic data to find candidate immune exposures, relying instead on TCR beta sequences and their occurrence across donors. To decide whether each TCR beta V gene segment behaved as functional or pseudogenic, an earlier analysis of some 580 of the donors relied on high-throughput TCR beta sequencing. Donor age, sex, ethnicity and CMV serostatus were compiled together with the repertoire data. Genome-wide SNP genotypes for about 55% of the 666 donors were used in a later genetic analysis, which treated that subset as a discovery cohort. All discovery cohort repertoires had been generated using a single sequencing platform. Class I and class II HLA loci were covered by the typing at four-digit resolution. The number of typed donors differed by locus: about 620-640 for A, B, C, DRB1 and DQB1; approximately 540 for DQA1; around 580 for DPA1; and about 450 for DPB1. Five DR-DQ haplotypes were handled as single units for association and clustering because linkage in the cohort was strong. Among a few hundred genotyped donors of the cohort, an average of around 240,000 unique TCR beta nucleotide sequences were sequenced per donor, roughly 20% of them non-productive.

The count of this clone is one. Its antigen remains undetermined. Base qualities are not provided; no much larger clone lies one nucleotide away. Unmatched junction bases come to 6, with V trimmed by 0 bases and J by 5 bases. Based on the germline V gene, the CDR1 and CDR2 sequences are SGHRS and YFSETQ. The CDR3 sequence holds 16 residues, the cysteine and phenylalanine included. Just the 48-base CDR3 DNA is kept, in frame starting at base 1. Receptor amplification or capture employed the immunoSEQ multiplex PCR assay. For the multiplex PCR, a mixture combining 60 forward primers for TCR Vbeta segments and 13 reverse primers for TCR Jbeta segments was used. A multiplex PCR assay on genomic DNA amplified the CDR3 region of rearranged TCR beta genes. On the Illumina HiSeq System, the amplified TCR beta libraries were sequenced as 87-base-pair reads. In the original analysis: A later analysis counted 75 million to 100 million unique TCR beta chains across the 600 to 850 repertoires, and roughly 10 million of these chains were shared by at least two donors. A nearest-neighbor algorithm error-corrected the raw reads and collapsed the reads into unique sequences, merging closely related sequences to remove PCR and sequencing errors. To assign V, D and J gene segments, CDR3 sequences were aligned to IMGT reference sequences. For a sequence to be retained, a match of at least six nucleotides to both a V gene segment and a J gene segment was required. A rearrangement counted as productive if the CDR3 had no stop codons and remained in frame with V and J, and every other rearrangement counted as non-productive. Following IMGT convention, CDR3 was defined as the stretch from the second conserved V-encoded cysteine up to the conserved J-encoded phenylalanine. The earlier analysis of some 550 of the donors excluded any sequence lacking an unambiguous match to a single V gene segment. An earlier analysis of roughly 590 of the donors called V segments functional above 56.7% productive rearrangements and segregating when the between-donor standard deviation exceeded 5%. A statistical classification framework was built to diagnose cytomegalovirus status from the catalog of TCR beta chain sequences. V and J gene assignment, in a later analysis, came from comparing TCR nucleotide sequences with IMGT/GENE-DB human TR gene sequences. The TCRdist pipeline was used in a later analysis to assign CDR3 sequences and most-parsimonious VDJ recombination scenarios. A later analysis defined each TCR beta chain by its CDR3 amino acid sequence plus V-gene family, and excluded reads lacking a unique V-gene family. A later analysis removed 500 to 650 highly shared, low-generation-probability nucleotide sequences to deal with suspected cross-contamination and a sequencing artifact. A later analysis calculated a clonal expansion index for each public chain from normalized within-repertoire ranks of inferred template counts. Generation probabilities in a later analysis came from a VDJ recombination model fitted to out-of-frame rearrangements, and those results were checked against IGoR. A later analysis scored TCR-TCR, TCR-HLA and TCR-CMV co-occurrence with hypergeometric tests, applying a repertoire-size bias correction to TCR pairs. False discovery rates were estimated in a later analysis by permuting HLA or CMV assignments 20 times. In a later analysis, co-occurring TCRs were grouped with DBSCAN, and TCRdist sequence similarity was added when clustering was performed within HLA-allele-positive subsets. Repertoires with fewer than 30,000 or more than 120,000 public chains, plus five repertoires with anomalous nucleotide sharing, were excluded from co-occurrence clustering. TCRdb provides this immuneACCESS table in a form limited to in-frame rearrangements. Some clones are lacking; in checked studies, under half of them reflect an unresolved V gene, and why the rest are absent is not known. The DNA gave D and trimming, while V, J and clone size come from that table. Recorded for this sample are about 68,000 clones; 81% of them occurred a single time. The ten largest clones take up about 7% of the sample.

Overall study results and their limits: In this cohort, only TCR beta chains were sequenced, and detectable features were limited by the absence of alpha or paired-chain data. A further reported finding was that TCR beta sequences accurately predicted the HLA-A and HLA-B alleles for most subjects in the first cohort. Strong co-occurrence of HLA alleles, especially DR and DQ, made assigning TCR associations to individual alleles difficult. The presence/absence analyses assumed that sequencing depth was roughly uniform across donors, and that assumption may not be true. It was suggested by the authors that the approach could potentially be generalized to other disease states and immunological phenotypes. According to a later analysis, TCR association rates differed among HLA loci, with DRB1 alleles showing the most associated TCRs and HLA-C alleles showing the fewest. In an earlier analysis of more than 450 of the donors, most TCR beta V segments were observed in productive rearrangements about 87% or about 30% of the time, broadly matching IMGT annotations. A total of around 150 TCR beta chains were listed by the study as associated with cytomegalovirus. A later genetic analysis reported fewer N-insertions in productive TCRs among donors in an Asian-associated ancestry cluster than the 666-donor mean. In a later genetic analysis, a missense DCLRE1C variant was associated with V-gene and J-gene trimming of TCR beta chains, and the association was replicated in an independent cohort. In a later analysis, 16,951 TCR beta sequences were associated with specific HLA alleles at a false discovery rate of 0.05. In a later analysis, most CMV-associated TCR beta chains were found to appear HLA-restricted, with HLA associations seemingly driven largely by CMV exposure. Because some donors lacked HLA typing at each locus, the association tests relied only on the typed subset. Over 15 rarely observed V segments, including chromosome 9 orphons, were excluded from the earlier analysis of approximately 500 of the donors because counts were too low. A later analysis reported that several top co-occurrence clusters appeared linked to parvovirus B19, influenza, CMV and Epstein-Barr virus. For the cohort, immune exposure information was limited to CMV serostatus. A few of the identified cytomegalovirus-associated TCR beta chains were confirmed in vitro to be specific for cytomegalovirus antigens. A group of highly shared sequence variants was considered likely to be a technical artifact of the sequencing pipeline. Some IMGT-functional V segments, including TRBV6-2 and TRBV6-3, could not be told apart with the 87-base-pair reads, so those segments were excluded. Linkage disequilibrium might explain the correlated functional status among segregating V segments, but an unknown experimental factor could not be ruled out. The classifier was reported to diagnose cytomegalovirus status with high specificity and sensitivity in both the original and validation cohorts. In a later analysis, HLA-associated TCR beta chains showed more clonal expansion and lower generation probabilities than non-associated chains that were equally common. Most TCR sequences were observed very rarely across donors, whereas some public TCRs were present in many individuals.

The cohort comprised some 730 healthy bone marrow donors. At the time of sampling, all cohort members were nominally healthy, though unrecorded immune exposures were likely present. CMV serostatus was positive for about 300 and negative for about 50% of the roughly 700 cohort members, and was not recorded for this donor. A peripheral blood sample was provided by each donor, and peripheral blood mononuclear cells were used for TCR beta sequencing. Genomic DNA extraction from the blood cell samples was performed with the Qiagen DNeasy Blood Extraction Kit. The TCR sequence derives from a human donor in good health. Sequencing used PBMCs. Recombination connected TRBV5-1 to TRBJ2-2; 8 bases in the junction line up with TRBD1. DNA sequence: TGCGCCAGCAGCTTGGATGGACAGGGTTTAACCGGGGAGCTGTTTTTT. Translated, it reads CASSLDGQGLTGELFF.